This T cell receptor (beta chain) stems from a study of blood T cell repertoires in COVID-19. Study as a whole: The United States, Italy and Spain were the sources of the acute and convalescent COVID-19 samples. PBMCs, B-cell-depleted T cells, or T cells provided the cDNA or gDNA that made up the material.

Per the authors' pipeline: Researchers report that nucleated cell counts were estimated from reference gene primer amplification. The table came from immunoSEQ multiplex PCR; TCRdb's copy has only in-frame clones and leaves some out. V, J and clone size are those of that table, while D and trimming were read from the DNA. The data show around 110,000 clones, 70% to 85% seen once. This CDR3 has 13 residues. Germline CDR1 reads SGHAT; CDR2 reads FQDESV (reference sequence). The V gene lost 6 bases and the J gene lost 5 bases, with 13 bases spanning the gap. This receptor was taken from a man in his 70s with active or convalescent COVID-19. Sequenced input: peripheral blood. The chain employs TRBV11-1 and TRBJ1-2, with D hard to call. The CDR3 nucleotides read TGTGCCAGCAGTCCCGGGGAGCAGTATGGCTACACCTTC. Its protein product is CASSPGEQYGYTF.